The 5 T cell receptor beta chains below come from one sample, sequenced in a study of T cell clonotyping in hematopoietic cell transplantation. Assay: immunoSEQ multiplex PCR; the TCRdb copy retains only in-frame clones and omits some. The sample records over 15,000 clones, roughly 88% being singletons. The source material was peripheral blood mononuclear cells. These receptor sequences come from a woman aged 40 to 55 in good health. Some clones in this sample may be carry-over from other donors' samples.

This clone was recorded a few times. Distinct nucleotide sequences in the sample also encode this CDR3. This sequence joins TRBV10-3 and TRBJ1-2; D call uncertain. Trimming took off 0 bases at V and 2 bases at J, with 7 bases between the two ends. Germline-derived CDR1 and CDR2 are ENHRY and SYGVKD. The CDR3 is made up of 14 amino acids. Written as DNA, the CDR3 is TGTGCCATCAGTGAGTCGGGCAGCAACTATGGCTACACCTTC. Its protein is CAISESGSNYGYTF.

This clone was detected once. The chain has TRBV7-9 and TRBJ1-2; D gene unclear. The V and J ends lost 5 bases and 8 bases respectively, with 18 bases between them. In germline, CDR1 is SEHNR, CDR2 FQNEAQ (reference sequence). The CDR3 sequence is 14 residues long. The CDR3 region has the DNA TGTGCCAGCAGCCTATTGGCCGTCCTAGGGGGCTACACCTTC. This sequence encodes CASSLLAVLGGYTF.

V usage is TRBV30 and J usage is TRBJ2-2; 16 bases map to TRBD2. The CDR3 runs to 16 residues. Unmatched junction bases numbered 5, after V lost 1 base and J lost 9 bases. Germline V gives CDR1 GTSNPN, CDR2 SVGIG (reference sequence). Here the CDR3 reads CAWSAGLAGGIRELFF. CDR3 bases: TGTGCCTGGAGTGCGGGACTAGCGGGAGGGATCAGGGAGCTGTTTTTT.

This clone occurred once. The chain uses TRBV7-2 and TRBJ1-2; the D is unclear. From germline, CDR1 is SGHTA and CDR2 FQGNSA. Trimming stripped 1 base from V and 2 bases from J, with 8 bases between. This CDR3 comprises 14 residues. In DNA form, the CDR3 reads TGTGCCAGCAGCTTAGAGGGAGGGAACTATGGCTACACCTTC. As protein: CASSLEGGNYGYTF.

This clone was counted between two and nine times. The rearrangement joins TRBV5-6 to TRBJ1-5; the D gene is possibly TRBD1 (5 bases). The CDR3 spans 14 residues. Looked up from germline, CDR1 is SGHDT and CDR2 is YYEEEE. V lost 4 bases to trimming and J lost 3 bases, with 11 bases between them. The chain's CDR3 is CASSGTRINQPQHF. The CDR3 DNA reads TGTGCCAGCAGCGGGACCCGGATCAATCAGCCCCAGCATTTT.